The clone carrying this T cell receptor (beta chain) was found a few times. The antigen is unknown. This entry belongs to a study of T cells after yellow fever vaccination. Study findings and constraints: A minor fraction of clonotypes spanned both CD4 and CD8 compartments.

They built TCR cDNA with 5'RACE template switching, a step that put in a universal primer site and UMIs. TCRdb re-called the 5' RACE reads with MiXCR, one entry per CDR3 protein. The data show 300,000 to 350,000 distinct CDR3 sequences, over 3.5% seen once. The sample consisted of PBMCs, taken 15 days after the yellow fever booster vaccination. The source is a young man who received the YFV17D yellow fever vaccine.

In nucleotides, the CDR3 is TGCGCCAGCAGCCAAGGGCAGGGACCCACCGGGGAGCTGTTTTTT. It yields the protein CASSQGQGPTGELFF. The chain recombines TRBV4-1 with TRBJ2-2; D might be TRBD1 or TRBD2, each matching 5 bases. Trimming took 1 base from V and 4 from J, leaving 10 bases between them. Germline values: CDR1 MGHRA, CDR2 YSYEKL. This CDR3 is built from 15 residues.